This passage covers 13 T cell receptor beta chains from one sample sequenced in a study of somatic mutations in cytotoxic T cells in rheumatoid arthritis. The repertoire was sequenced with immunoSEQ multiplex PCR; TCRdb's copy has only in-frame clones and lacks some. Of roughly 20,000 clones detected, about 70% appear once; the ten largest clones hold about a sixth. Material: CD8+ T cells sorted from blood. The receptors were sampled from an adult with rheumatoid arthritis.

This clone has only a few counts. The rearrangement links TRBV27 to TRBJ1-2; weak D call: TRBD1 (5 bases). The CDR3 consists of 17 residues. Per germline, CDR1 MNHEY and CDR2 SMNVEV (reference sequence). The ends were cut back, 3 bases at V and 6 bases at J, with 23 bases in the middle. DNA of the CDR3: TGTGCCAGCAGTTTTAACGTTGCAGGGTTAGATTCCCATGGCTACACCTTC. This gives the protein CASSFNVAGLDSHGYTF.

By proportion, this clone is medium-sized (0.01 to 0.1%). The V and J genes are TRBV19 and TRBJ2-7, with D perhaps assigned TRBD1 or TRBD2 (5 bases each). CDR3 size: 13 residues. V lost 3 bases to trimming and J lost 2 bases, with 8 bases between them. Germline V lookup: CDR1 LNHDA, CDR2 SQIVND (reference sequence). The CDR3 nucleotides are TGTGCCAGTAGTATGGGGGTTACCTACGAGCAGTACTTC. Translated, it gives CASSMGVTYEQYF. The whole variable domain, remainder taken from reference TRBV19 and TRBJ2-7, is DGGITQSPKYLFRKEGQNVTLSCEQNLNHDAMYWYRQDPGQGLRLIYYSQIVNDFQKGDIAEGYSVSREKKESFPLTVTSAQKNPTAFYLCASSMGVTYEQYFGPGTRLTVT.

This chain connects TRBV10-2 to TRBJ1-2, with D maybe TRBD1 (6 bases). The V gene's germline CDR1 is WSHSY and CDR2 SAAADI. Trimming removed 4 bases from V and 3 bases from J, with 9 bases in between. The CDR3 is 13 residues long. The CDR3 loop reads CASSGGQYYGYTF. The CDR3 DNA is TGCGCCAGCAGTGGCGGACAGTACTATGGCTACACCTTC.

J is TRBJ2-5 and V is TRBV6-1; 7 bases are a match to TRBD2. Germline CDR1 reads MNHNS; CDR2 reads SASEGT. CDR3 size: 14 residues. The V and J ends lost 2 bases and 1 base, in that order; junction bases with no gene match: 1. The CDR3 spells CASSEIAGQETQYF. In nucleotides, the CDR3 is TGTGCCAGCAGTGAAATAGCGGGCCAAGAGACCCAGTACTTC.

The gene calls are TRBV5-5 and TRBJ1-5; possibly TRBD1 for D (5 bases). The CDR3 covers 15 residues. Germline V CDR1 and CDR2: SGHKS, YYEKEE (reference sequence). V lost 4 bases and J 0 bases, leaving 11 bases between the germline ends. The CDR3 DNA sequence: TGTGCCAGCAGCCTAGGGACTTATAGCAATCAGCCCCAGCATTTT. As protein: CASSLGTYSNQPQHF.

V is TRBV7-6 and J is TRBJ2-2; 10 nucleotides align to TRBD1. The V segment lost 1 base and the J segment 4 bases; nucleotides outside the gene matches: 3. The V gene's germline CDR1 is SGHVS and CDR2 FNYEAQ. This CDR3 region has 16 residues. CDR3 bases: TGTGCCAGCAGCTTAGAGGGGACAGGGGCCACCGGGGAGCTGTTTTTT. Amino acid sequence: CASSLEGTGATGELFF. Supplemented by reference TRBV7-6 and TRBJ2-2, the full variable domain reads GAGVSQSPRYKVTKRGQDVALRCDPISGHVSLYWYRQALGQGPEFLTYFNYEAQQDKSGLPNDRFSAERPEGSISTLTIQRTEQRDSAMYRCASSLEGTGATGELFFGEGSRLTVL.

The CDR3 loop is CASSQDGAGNYGYTF. The CDR3 DNA follows: TGCGCCAGCAGCCAAGACGGGGCAGGAAACTATGGCTACACCTTC. The rearrangement joins TRBV4-3 to TRBJ1-2; the D gene is possibly TRBD1 (5 bases). There are 15 residues in the CDR3. Per the germline V gene, CDR1 is LGHNA and CDR2 is YSLEER. V lost 0 bases and J 2 bases, leaving 10 bases between the germline ends.

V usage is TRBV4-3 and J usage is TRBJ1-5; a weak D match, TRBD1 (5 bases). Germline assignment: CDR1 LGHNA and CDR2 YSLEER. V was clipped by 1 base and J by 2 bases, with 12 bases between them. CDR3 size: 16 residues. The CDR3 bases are TGCGCCAGCAGCCAAGGGACACTGACGGGCAATCAGCCCCAGCATTTT. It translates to CASSQGTLTGNQPQHF.

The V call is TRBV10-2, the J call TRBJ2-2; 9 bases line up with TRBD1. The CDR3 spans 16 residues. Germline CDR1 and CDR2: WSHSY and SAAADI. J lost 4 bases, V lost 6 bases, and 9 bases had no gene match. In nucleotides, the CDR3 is TGCGCCAGCAGCCTCGAACAGGGGGCGCCCACCGGGGAGCTGTTTTTT. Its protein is CASSLEQGAPTGELFF.

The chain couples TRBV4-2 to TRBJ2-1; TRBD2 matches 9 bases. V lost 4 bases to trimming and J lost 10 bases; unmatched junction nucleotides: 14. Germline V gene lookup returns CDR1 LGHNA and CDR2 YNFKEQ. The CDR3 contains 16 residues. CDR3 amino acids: CASSPQGAGGYQEQFF. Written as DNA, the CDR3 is TGTGCCAGCAGCCCCCAAGGGGCGGGGGGGTATCAGGAGCAGTTCTTC.

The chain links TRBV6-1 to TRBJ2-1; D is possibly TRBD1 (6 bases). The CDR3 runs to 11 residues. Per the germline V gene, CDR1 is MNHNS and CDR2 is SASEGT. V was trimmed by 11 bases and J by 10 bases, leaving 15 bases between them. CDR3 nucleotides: TGTGCCGCCTTGGGTCAGGGGGAGCAGTTCTTC. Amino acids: CAALGQGEQFF.

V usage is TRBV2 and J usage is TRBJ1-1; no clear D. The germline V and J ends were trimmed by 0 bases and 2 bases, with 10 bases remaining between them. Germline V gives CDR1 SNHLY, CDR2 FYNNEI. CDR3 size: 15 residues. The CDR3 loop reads CASSEASGLNTEAFF. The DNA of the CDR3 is TGTGCCAGCAGTGAAGCTAGTGGACTCAACACTGAAGCTTTCTTT. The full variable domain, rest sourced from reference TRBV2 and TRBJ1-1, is EPEVTQTPSHQVTQMGQEVILRCVPISNHLYFYWYRQILGQKVEFLVSFYNNEISEKSEIFDDQFSVERPDGSNFTLKIRSTKLEDSAMYFCASSEASGLNTEAFFGQGTRLTVV.

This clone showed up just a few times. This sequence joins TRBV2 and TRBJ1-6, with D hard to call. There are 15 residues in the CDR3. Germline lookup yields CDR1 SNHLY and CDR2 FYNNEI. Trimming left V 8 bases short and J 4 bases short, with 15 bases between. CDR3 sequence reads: CASQTLGEYNSPLHF. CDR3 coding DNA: TGTGCCAGCCAGACACTCGGGGAATATAATTCACCCCTCCACTTT.